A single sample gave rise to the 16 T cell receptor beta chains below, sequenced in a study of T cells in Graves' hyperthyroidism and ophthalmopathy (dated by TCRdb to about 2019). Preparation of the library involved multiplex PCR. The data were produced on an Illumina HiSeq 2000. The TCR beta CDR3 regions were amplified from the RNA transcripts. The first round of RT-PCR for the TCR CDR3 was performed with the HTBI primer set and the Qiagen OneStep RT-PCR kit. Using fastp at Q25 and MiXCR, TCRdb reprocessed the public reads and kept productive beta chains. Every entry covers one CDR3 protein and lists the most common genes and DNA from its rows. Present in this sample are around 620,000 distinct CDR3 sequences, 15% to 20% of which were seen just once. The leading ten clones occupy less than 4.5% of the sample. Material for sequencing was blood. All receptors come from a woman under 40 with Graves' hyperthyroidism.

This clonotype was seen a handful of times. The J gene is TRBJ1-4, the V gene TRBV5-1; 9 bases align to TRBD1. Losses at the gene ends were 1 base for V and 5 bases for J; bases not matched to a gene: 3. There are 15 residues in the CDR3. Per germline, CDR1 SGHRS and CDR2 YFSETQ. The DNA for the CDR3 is TGCGCCAGCAGCTTGACTACAGGGGGCAATGAAAAACTGTTTTTT. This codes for CASSLTTGGNEKLFF.

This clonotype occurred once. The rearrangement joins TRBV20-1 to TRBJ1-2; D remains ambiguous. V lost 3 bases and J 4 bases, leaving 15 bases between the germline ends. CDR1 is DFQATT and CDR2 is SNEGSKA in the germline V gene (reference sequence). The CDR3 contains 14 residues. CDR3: CSASLQSRSYGYTF. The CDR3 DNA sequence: TGCAGTGCTAGCTTGCAGTCTAGGAGCTATGGCTACACCTTC.

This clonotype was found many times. The chain's CDR3 is CAWGKYTEAFF. DNA of the CDR3: TGTGCCTGGGGAAAGTACACTGAAGCTTTCTTT. The gene calls are TRBV30 and TRBJ1-1; unclear D gene. Trimming removed 5 bases at V and 3 bases at J, with 7 bases between. Germline CDR1 reads GTSNPN; CDR2 reads SVGIG (reference sequence). The CDR3 totals 11 residues.

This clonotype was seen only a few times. The CDR3 reads CASSLKGTRSYSPLHF. The DNA for the CDR3 is TGTGCCAGCAGCTTAAAAGGGACACGTTCATATTCACCCCTCCACTTT. V gene TRBV7-2 combines with J gene TRBJ1-6; perhaps TRBD1 as D (6 bases). The CDR3 spans 16 residues. The V and J ends lost 2 bases and 8 bases respectively, with 16 bases between them. Germline-derived CDR1 and CDR2 are SGHTA and FQGNSA.

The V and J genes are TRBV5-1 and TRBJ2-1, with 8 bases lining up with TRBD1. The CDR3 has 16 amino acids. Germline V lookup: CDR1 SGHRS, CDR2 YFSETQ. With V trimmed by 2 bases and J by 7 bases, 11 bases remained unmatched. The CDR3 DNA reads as TGCGCCAGCAGCTTCTTACCAGGGGGCTCGGGGAATGAGCAGTTCTTC. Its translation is CASSFLPGGSGNEQFF.

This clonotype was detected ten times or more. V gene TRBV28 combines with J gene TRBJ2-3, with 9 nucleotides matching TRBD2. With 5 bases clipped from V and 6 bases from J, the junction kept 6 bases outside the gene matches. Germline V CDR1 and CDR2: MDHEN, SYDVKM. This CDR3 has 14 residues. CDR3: CASSPGTSGDTQYF. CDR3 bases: TGTGCCAGCAGTCCGGGTACTAGCGGGGATACGCAGTATTTT.

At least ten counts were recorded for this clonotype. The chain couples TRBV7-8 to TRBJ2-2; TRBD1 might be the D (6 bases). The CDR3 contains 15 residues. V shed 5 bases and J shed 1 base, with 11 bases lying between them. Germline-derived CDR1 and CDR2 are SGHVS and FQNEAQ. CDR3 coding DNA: TGTGCCAGCAGCGCCTTGACAGGGAACACCGGGGAGCTGTTTTTT. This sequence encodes CASSALTGNTGELFF.

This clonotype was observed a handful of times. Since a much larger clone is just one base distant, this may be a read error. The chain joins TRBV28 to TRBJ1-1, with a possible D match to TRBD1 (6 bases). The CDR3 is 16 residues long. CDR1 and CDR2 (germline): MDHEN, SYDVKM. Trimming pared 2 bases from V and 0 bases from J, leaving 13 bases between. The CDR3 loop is CASSLQGIGVNTEAFF. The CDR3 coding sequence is TGTGCCAGCAGTTTACAGGGGATAGGGGTGAACACTGAAGCTTTCTTT.

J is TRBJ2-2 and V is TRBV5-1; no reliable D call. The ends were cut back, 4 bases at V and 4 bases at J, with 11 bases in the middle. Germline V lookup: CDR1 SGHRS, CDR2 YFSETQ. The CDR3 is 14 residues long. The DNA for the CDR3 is TGCGCCAGCAGCCTCCCGTCGAGCACCGGGGAGCTGTTTTTT. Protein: CASSLPSSTGELFF. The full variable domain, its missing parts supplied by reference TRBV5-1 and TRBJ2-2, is KAGVTQTPRYLIKTRGQQVTLSCSPISGHRSVSWYQQTPGQGLQFLFEYFSETQRNKGNFPGRFSGRQFSNSRSEMNVSTLELGDSALYLCASSLPSSTGELFFGEGSRLTVL.

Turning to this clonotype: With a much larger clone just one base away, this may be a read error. CDR3 DNA sequence: TGTGCCAGCAGCTTCCTAGCGGGAGCCGAACTTTACGAGCAGTTCTTC. Its protein product is CASSFLAGAELYEQFF. V gene TRBV7-2 combines with J gene TRBJ2-7; 10 bases are a match to TRBD2. Near its end, the DNA agrees better with TRBJ2-1, so the J call may be wrong. In germline, CDR1 is SGHTA, CDR2 FQGNSA. CDR3 size: 16 residues.

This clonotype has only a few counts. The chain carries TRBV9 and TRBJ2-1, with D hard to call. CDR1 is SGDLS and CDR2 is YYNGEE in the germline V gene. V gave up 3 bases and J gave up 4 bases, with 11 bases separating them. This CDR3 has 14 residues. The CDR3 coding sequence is TGTGCCAGCAGCGCCGCGACACAATACAATGAGCAGTTCTTC. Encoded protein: CASSAATQYNEQFF.

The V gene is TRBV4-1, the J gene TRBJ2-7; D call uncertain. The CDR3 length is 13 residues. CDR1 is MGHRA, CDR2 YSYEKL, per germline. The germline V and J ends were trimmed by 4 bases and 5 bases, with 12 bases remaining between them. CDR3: CASSLRPRDEQYF. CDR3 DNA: TGCGCCAGCAGCCTACGACCTAGAGACGAGCAGTACTTC.

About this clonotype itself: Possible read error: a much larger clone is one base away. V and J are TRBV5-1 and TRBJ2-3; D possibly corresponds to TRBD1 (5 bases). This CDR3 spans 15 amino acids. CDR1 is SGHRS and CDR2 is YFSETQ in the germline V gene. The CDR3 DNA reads TGCGCCAGCAGCTTGGCAGGGATCGGCACAGGTACGCAGTATTTT. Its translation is CASSLAGIGTGTQYF.

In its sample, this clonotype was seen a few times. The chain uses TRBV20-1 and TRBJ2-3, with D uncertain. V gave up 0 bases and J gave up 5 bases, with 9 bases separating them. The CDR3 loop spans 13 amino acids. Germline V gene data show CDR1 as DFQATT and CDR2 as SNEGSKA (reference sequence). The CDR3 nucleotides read TGCAGTGCTAGAGATATTAAAGAAGATACGCAGTATTTT. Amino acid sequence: CSARDIKEDTQYF.

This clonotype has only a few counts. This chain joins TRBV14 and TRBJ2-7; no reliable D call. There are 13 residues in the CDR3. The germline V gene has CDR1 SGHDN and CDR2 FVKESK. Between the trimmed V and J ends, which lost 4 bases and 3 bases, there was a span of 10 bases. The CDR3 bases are TGTGCCAGCAGCCTGGACGACATCTACGAGCAGTACTTC. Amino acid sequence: CASSLDDIYEQYF.

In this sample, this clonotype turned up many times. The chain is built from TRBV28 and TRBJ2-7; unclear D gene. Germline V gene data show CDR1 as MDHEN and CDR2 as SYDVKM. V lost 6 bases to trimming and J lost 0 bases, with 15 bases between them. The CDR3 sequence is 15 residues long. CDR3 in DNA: TGTGCCAGCAGAAAACAACATAGGAGCTCCTACGAGCAGTACTTC. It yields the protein CASRKQHRSSYEQYF.